These T cell receptor beta chains were read from a single sample in a study of early T cells in non-severe SARS-CoV-2 infection. MiXCR, run by TCRdb on the 5' RACE reads, gives a single entry per CDR3 protein. This table has approximately 75,000 distinct CDR3 sequences, about 4.6% appearing once. This material consisted of whole blood, taken at baseline. The receptors shown here come from an adult who was a healthcare worker with PCR-confirmed SARS-CoV-2 infection or an uninfected control (not recorded which). The donor label of this sample is uncertain. Both conserved end residues are part of each CDR3. The D gene is left open where the match is weak. Rows give clone size only sometimes, using once, few, many, or a class for an expanded clone.

.	11	TRBJ2-1	TRBV20-1	many	TGCAGTGCTAGACCGGGCAATGAGCAGTTCTTC	CSARPGNEQFF
.	13	TRBJ1-1	TRBV28	few	TGTGCCAGCAGTTTAGGACAGTATTATGAAGCTTTCTTT	CASSLGQYYEAFF
TRBD2	17	TRBJ2-3	TRBV7-7	many	TGTGCTAGCAGCTTAGGAATAGCGGGGGGGCTTGAAGATACGCAGTATTTT	CASSLGIAGGLEDTQYF
.	14	TRBJ1-2	TRBV6-6	many	TGTGCCAGCAGTAGGGAGGGTACTAACTATGGCTACACCTTC	CASSREGTNYGYTF
.	15	TRBJ1-2	TRBV6-4	many	TGTGCCAGCAGTGAAACGGGTACGGCTAACTATGGCTACACCTTC	CASSETGTANYGYTF
.	15	TRBJ1-4	TRBV7-6	many	TGTGCCAGCAGCAAAGAAACAGGGAATCAAGAAAAACTGTTTTTT	CASSKETGNQEKLFF
.	15	TRBJ2-7	TRBV4-3	few	TGCGCCAGCAGCAGATGGAGGGGGTCCCAATACGAGCAGTACTTC	CASSRWRGSQYEQYF
.	17	TRBJ1-2	TRBV4-2	.	TGTGCCAGCAGCCAAGATAGTGTGGCAGAGAAGAACTATGGCTACACCTTC	CASSQDSVAEKNYGYTF
.	14	TRBJ2-2	TRBV6-2/TRBV6-3	many	TGTGCCAGCAGCGAAGGGAGACTCACCGGGGAGCTGTTTTTT	CASSEGRLTGELFF
TRBD1	12	TRBJ2-3	TRBV28	many	TGTGCCAGCAGTCCAGACAGGGGTGCGCAGTATTTT	CASSPDRGAQYF
.	15	TRBJ2-7	TRBV6-5	many	TGTGCCAGCAGACCACAGGGCCCGAGCTCCTACGAGCAGTACTTC	CASRPQGPSSYEQYF
TRBD2	15	TRBJ2-2	TRBV7-2	few	TGTGCCAGCAGCCAAGCGGGGGGCTCAACCGGGGAGCTGTTTTTT	CASSQAGGSTGELFF
.	15	TRBJ1-5	TRBV7-2	.	TGTGCCAGCAGCCCCTCCTGGGGGACCAATCAGCCCCAGCATTTT	CASSPSWGTNQPQHF
.	11	TRBJ2-7	TRBV20-1	many	TGCAGTGCGTCGGGAAACTACGAGCAGTACTTC	CSASGNYEQYF
TRBD1	17	TRBJ1-5	TRBV4-1	few	TGCGCCAGCAGCCAAGTAGTACTTACAGGGGATGGGCAGCCCCAGCATTTT	CASSQVVLTGDGQPQHF
.	14	TRBJ1-2	TRBV5-1	many	TGCGCCAGCAGCTCCTACGCGTTGGACTATGGCTACACCTTC	CASSSYALDYGYTF
TRBD2	16	TRBJ2-3	TRBV3-1	few	TGTGCCAGCAGCCAACGGACTAGCGTCAGGGCAGATACGCAGTATTTT	CASSQRTSVRADTQYF
.	15	TRBJ2-4	TRBV6-5	.	TGTGCCAGCAGGAACAAATTTCTAGCCAAAAACATTCAGTACTTC	CASRNKFLAKNIQYF
.	17	TRBJ2-5	TRBV5-6	few	TGTGCCAGCAGCTTTGGCCTGGCAGGGGAAAGACAAGCGACCCAGTACTTC	CASSFGLAGERQATQYF
.	13	TRBJ1-4	TRBV7-9	few	TGTGCCAGCAGCTTAAACGGAGGGGAAAAACTGTTTTTT	CASSLNGGEKLFF
.	12	TRBJ1-5	TRBV7-8	many	TGTGCCAGCACCCCTGGAGGCCAACCCCAGCATTTT	CASTPGGQPQHF
TRBD1	15	TRBJ2-3	TRBV5-1	many	TGCGCCAGCAGCGAGGAAGGGACAGCTCCGAATACGCAGTATTTT	CASSEEGTAPNTQYF
TRBD2	14	TRBJ2-7	TRBV12-3/TRBV12-4	many	TGTGCCAGCAGTCGTAGCGGGGGCTCCTACGAGCAGTACTTC	CASSRSGGSYEQYF
TRBD1	16	TRBJ2-5	TRBV6-5	few	TGTGCCAGCAGCCAAACAAGGACAGGGTCAGCGAAGACCCAGTACTTC	CASSQTRTGSAKTQYF
.	15	TRBJ2-1	TRBV12-3/TRBV12-4	many	TGTGCCAGCAGTTTAGGTGGGGGGGCCCGCAATGAGCAGTTCTTC	CASSLGGGARNEQFF
.	17	TRBJ1-1	TRBV11-2	.	TGTGCCAGCAGCTTGGGATTTATGTGGCTGGGGAACACTGAAGCTTTCTTT	CASSLGFMWLGNTEAFF
.	15	TRBJ1-5	TRBV30	few	TGTGCCTGGAGTGTACAGGGAGGGGAGCATCAGCCCCAGCATTTT	CAWSVQGGEHQPQHF
.	15	TRBJ2-2	TRBV11-3	many	TGTGCCAGCAGCCCCGTCGCAGCGAACACCGGGGAGCTGTTTTTT	CASSPVAANTGELFF
.	14	TRBJ2-3	TRBV28	once	TGTACCAGCTTAGGAGGCCCTTCGTCAGATACGCAGTATTTT	CTSLGGPSSDTQYF
.	14	TRBJ2-7	TRBV10-2	.	TGCGCCAGCAGTGAGTCGTGGCAGCCCTACGAGCAGTACTTC	CASSESWQPYEQYF
.	12	TRBJ2-3	TRBV7-9	few	TGTGCCAGCAGCCCTCTGATGGGGCCGCAGTATTTT	CASSPLMGPQYF
.	13	TRBJ2-5	TRBV20-1	many	TGCAGTGCTAGAGGGGGGTACCAAGAGACCCAGTACTTC	CSARGGYQETQYF
TRBD1	16	TRBJ1-5	TRBV4-1	many	TGCGCCAGCAGCCAAGAAGTAGGACAGGAGCATCAGCCCCAGCATTTT	CASSQEVGQEHQPQHF
TRBD2	18	TRBJ2-3	TRBV12-3/TRBV12-4	few	TGTGCCAGCAGTTTTGGGCTATCTAGCGGGGGGGCCTCAGATACGCAGTATTTT	CASSFGLSSGGASDTQYF
.	14	TRBJ1-3	TRBV7-9	.	TGTGCCAGCAAATCGGGGAGCTCTGGAAACACCATATATTTT	CASKSGSSGNTIYF
TRBD1	15	TRBJ1-5	TRBV19	.	TGTGCCAGTAGTCTCAGCAGGGGGCTGGAGCAGCCCCAGCATTTT	CASSLSRGLEQPQHF
.	10	TRBJ2-3	TRBV7-9	few	TGTGCCAGCAGCATCCCTACGCAGTATTTT	CASSIPTQYF
TRBD1	17	TRBJ1-5	TRBV7-9	few	TGTGCCAGCAGCTTATCGGGCGAAGGACAGGGGGCTCAGCCCCAGCATTTT	CASSLSGEGQGAQPQHF
TRBD1	16	TRBJ2-3	TRBV5-6	many	TGTGCCAGCAGCTTGGGTTTGGGACAGGGCACAGATACGCAGTATTTT	CASSLGLGQGTDTQYF
.	14	TRBJ1-1	TRBV6-6	.	TGTGCCAGCAGTTGGGGAGAAATGAACACTGAAGCTTTCTTT	CASSWGEMNTEAFF
.	16	TRBJ2-2	TRBV6-4	many	TGTGCCAGCAGTGAGGGGGGACACCTGAACACCGGGGAGCTGTTTTTT	CASSEGGHLNTGELFF
.	13	TRBJ1-1	TRBV7-9	few	TGTGCCAGCAGCCCTAGGGTTGGTGATGAAGCTTTCTTT	CASSPRVGDEAFF